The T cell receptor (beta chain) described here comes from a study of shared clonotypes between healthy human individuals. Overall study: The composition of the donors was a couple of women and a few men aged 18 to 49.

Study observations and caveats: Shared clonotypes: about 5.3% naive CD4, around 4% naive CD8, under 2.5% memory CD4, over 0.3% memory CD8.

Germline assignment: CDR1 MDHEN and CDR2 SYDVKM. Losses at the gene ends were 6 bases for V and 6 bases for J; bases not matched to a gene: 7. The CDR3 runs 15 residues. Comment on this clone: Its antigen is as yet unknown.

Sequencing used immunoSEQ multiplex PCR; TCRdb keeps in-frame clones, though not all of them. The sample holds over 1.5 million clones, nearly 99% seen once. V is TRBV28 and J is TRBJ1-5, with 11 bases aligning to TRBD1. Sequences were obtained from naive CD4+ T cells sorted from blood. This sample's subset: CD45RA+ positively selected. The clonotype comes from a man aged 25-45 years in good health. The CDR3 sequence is CASRRTGGTGQPQHF. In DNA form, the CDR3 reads TGTGCCAGCAGGAGGACAGGGGGCACTGGTCAGCCCCAGCATTTT.